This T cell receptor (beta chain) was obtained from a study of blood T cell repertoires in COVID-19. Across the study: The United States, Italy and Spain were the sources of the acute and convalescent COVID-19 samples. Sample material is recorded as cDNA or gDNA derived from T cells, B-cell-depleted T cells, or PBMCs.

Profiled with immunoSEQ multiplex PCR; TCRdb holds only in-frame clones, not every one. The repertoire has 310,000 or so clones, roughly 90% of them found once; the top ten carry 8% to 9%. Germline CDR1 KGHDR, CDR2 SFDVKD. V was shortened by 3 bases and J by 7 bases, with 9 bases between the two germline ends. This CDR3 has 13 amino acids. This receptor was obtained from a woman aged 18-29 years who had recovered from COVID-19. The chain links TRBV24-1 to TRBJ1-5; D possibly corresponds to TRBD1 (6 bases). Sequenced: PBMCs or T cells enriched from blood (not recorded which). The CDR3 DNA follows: TGTGCCACCAGTGATCAGGGGTACCAGCCCCAGCATTTT. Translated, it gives CATSDQGYQPQHF.